This T cell receptor (beta chain) was identified during a study of blood T cell repertoires in COVID-19 (dated by TCRdb to the early 2020s). With regard to the full study: The collaborator samples originated in the United States, Italy and Spain and spanned the acute and convalescent phases of COVID-19. The material from the prospective study consisted of cDNA or gDNA derived from T cells, B-cell-depleted T cells, or PBMCs. The dataset comprised deeply sampled blood TCRbeta repertoires from subjects exposed to, actively infected with, or recovered from COVID-19. The repertoires were made available in a free public database intended to serve as a resource for research on the immune response to SARS-CoV-2. Samples came from the ongoing ImmuneRACE study (first 160 participants) plus 1,254 subjects from 6 global collaborators. Nearly every sample came with metadata listing a de-identified subject ID, COVID-19 status, age in years and sex. Where HLA class I and class II types were available, the types were taken from metadata supplied by the sample provider, not from assay-based typing. The paper's findings and limits, for the study overall: The quantity of clinical and demographic metadata differed by source and by participant and was supplied without curation.

TCRbeta CDR3 regions were amplified from genomic DNA using the immunoSEQ Assay, a bias-controlled multiplex PCR. As for the original processing: Within the assay, amplification of reference gene primers was used to estimate how many nucleated cells each sample contained. To quantify the absolute abundance of each unique TCRbeta CDR3 rearrangement, sequence reads were collapsed and filtered. For each sample, productive Simpson clonality was calculated by taking the square root of Simpson's diversity index across productive rearrangements. Here the immuneACCESS table is served through TCRdb, limited to in-frame sequences with V and J called. Missing clones are a known gap in these copies; in checked studies unresolved V genes cover under half, and the rest lacks a known reason. Clone size and the V and J calls come from that table; the DNA yielded D and trimming. Within this sample are around 320,000 clones, with about nine tenths of them counted one time only. Clones ranked in the top ten supply about 2% of the sample.

The CDR3 numbers 12 residues from cysteine through phenylalanine. The CDR3 DNA has 36 bases and is translated from base 1. The germline ends are 13 bases apart after V is trimmed by 9 bases and J by 4 bases. The germline V gene supplies CDR1 SNHLY and CDR2 FYNNEI. Whole blood was collected in K2EDTA tubes by collaborating institutions according to the institutions' own protocols. For TCRbeta analysis, collaborators shipped samples in one of three forms: frozen whole blood, isolated PBMCs, or DNA extracted from either of those sample types. There are many counts of this clone. This clone's antigen is unknown. The sample holds no much larger clone one base away, and base qualities are not on file.

The chain uses TRBV2 and TRBJ2-7; a tentative D call is TRBD2 (7 bases match). This clonotype was obtained from a man aged 18 to 29 with active or convalescent COVID-19. The sample taken for sequencing was peripheral blood. At the DNA level, the sequence is TGTGCCAGTTTAAAGGGGGGGTACGAGCAGTACTTC. Translated, it reads CASLKGGYEQYF.